One sample yielded the 2 T cell receptor beta chains listed below, sequenced in a study of blood T cell repertoires in COVID-19. TCRdb's copy holds only in-frame clones and misses some; the assay was immunoSEQ multiplex PCR. The data show about 260,000 clones, with around 84% seen just once and around 4.2% held by the top ten. Material: peripheral blood. These receptors came from a man aged 55 to 70 with acute or convalescent COVID-19.

The chain joins TRBV2 to TRBJ1-1; 7 nucleotides line up with TRBD1. V gave up 5 bases and J gave up 6 bases; unmatched junction bases: 12. The germline CDR1 and CDR2 sequences are SNHLY and FYNNEI. The CDR3 extends over 15 amino acids. The CDR3 reads CASSTATGLRSEAFF. Here the CDR3 DNA reads TGTGCCAGCAGTACCGCGACAGGGTTAAGGTCTGAAGCTTTCTTT.

This clone turned up a few times. The J gene is TRBJ2-1, the V gene TRBV5-1, with 13 bases fitting TRBD2. The CDR3 extends over 17 amino acids. In germline, CDR1 is SGHRS, CDR2 YFSETQ. V lost 4 bases and J lost 7; bases outside the gene matches: 11. The CDR3 DNA reads as TGCGCCAGCAGCCAAGGACTAGCGGGGGTCTCAGTGAATGAGCAGTTCTTC. As protein: CASSQGLAGVSVNEQFF.